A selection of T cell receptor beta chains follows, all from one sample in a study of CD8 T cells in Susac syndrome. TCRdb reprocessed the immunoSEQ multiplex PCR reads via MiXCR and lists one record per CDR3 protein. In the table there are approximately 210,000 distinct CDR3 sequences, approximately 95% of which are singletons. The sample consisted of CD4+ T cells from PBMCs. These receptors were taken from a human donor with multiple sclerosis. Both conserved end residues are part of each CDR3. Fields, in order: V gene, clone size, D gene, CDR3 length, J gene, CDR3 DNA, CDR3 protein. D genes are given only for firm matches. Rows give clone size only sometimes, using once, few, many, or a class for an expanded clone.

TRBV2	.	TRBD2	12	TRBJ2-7	TGTGCCAGCAGTTGGACGGGGGGCGAGCAGTACTTC	CASSWTGGEQYF
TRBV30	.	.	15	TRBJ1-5	TGTGCCTGGAGTCCGCGCGGCCCTATCAATCAGCCCCAGCATTTT	CAWSPRGPINQPQHF
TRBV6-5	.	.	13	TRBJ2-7	TGTGCCAGCAGAGCAAGCGGATCCTACGAGCAGTACTTC	CASRASGSYEQYF
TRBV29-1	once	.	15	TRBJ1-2	TGCAGCGTTGTGATAGATTTGGGAGAGAACTATGGCTACACCTTC	CSVVIDLGENYGYTF
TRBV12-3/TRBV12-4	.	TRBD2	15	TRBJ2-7	TGTGCCAGCAGTTTGATGGGACTAGCGTCGTACGAGCAGTACTTC	CASSLMGLASYEQYF
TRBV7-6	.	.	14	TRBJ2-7	TGTGCCAGCAGCTTGACGGACTTATCCTACGAGCAGTACTTC	CASSLTDLSYEQYF
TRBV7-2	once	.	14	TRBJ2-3	TGTGCCAGCAGCTCGATGACCAGAACAGATACGCAGTATTTT	CASSSMTRTDTQYF
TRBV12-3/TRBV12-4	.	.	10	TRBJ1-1	TGTGCCAGCAGCTGGACAGAGGCTTTCTTT	CASSWTEAFF
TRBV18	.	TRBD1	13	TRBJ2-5	TGTGCCAGCTCACTGGGACAGGGAGAGACCCAGTACTTC	CASSLGQGETQYF
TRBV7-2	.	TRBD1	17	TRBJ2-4	TGTGCCAGCAGTTCCGGGACAGCGAACCTAGCCAAAAACATTCAGTACTTC	CASSSGTANLAKNIQYF
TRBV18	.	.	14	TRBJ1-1	TGTGCCAGCTCACCGCCAGGGGCGGGCACTGAAGCTTTCTTT	CASSPPGAGTEAFF
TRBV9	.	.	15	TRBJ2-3	TGTGCCAGCAGCGGCCCCCTTAGTAGCACAGATACGCAGTATTTT	CASSGPLSSTDTQYF
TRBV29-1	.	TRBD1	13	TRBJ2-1	TGCAGCGTGGGGCGGGACAGGGGCAATGAGCAGTTCTTC	CSVGRDRGNEQFF
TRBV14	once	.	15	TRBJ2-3	TGTGCCAGCAGCCAAGAACAGGGTGTTGCAGATACGCAGTATTTT	CASSQEQGVADTQYF
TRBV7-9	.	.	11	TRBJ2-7	TGTGCCAGCAGCGAGGGCTTCGAGCAGTACTTC	CASSEGFEQYF
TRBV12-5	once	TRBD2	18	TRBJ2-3	TGTGCTAGTGGTTACCAAAACTCAGCGGGAGGGCCCACAGATACGCAGTATTTT	CASGYQNSAGGPTDTQYF
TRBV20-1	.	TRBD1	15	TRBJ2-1	TGCAGTGCCAAAAGATCCGGGACAGGGTCCAATGAGCAGTTCTTC	CSAKRSGTGSNEQFF
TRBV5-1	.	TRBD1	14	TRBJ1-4	TGCGCCAGCAGCTGGGGACAGCCGAATGAAAAACTGTTTTTT	CASSWGQPNEKLFF
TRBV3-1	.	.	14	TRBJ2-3	TGTGCCAGCGGGGTTGATGGCCCTACAGATACGCAGTATTTT	CASGVDGPTDTQYF
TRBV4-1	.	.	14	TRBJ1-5	TGCGCCAGCAGCCAACGGGGTCGTCATCAGCCCCAGCATTTT	CASSQRGRHQPQHF
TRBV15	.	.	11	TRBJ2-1	TGTGCCACCAGCAAGAGGAATGAGCAGTTCTTC	CATSKRNEQFF
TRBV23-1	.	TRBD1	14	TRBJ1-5	TGCGCCAGCCCAGACAGGGGTCAGGGTCAGCCCCAGCATTTT	CASPDRGQGQPQHF
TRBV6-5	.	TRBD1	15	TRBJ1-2	TGTGCCAGCAGTTACCTGACAGGGACTAACTATGGCTACACCTTC	CASSYLTGTNYGYTF
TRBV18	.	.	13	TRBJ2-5	TGTGCCAGCTCACCACTGAACGGGGAGACCCAGTACTTC	CASSPLNGETQYF
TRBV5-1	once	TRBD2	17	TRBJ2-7	TGCGCCAGCAGCCAAGGACTAGCGGGAGTAACAACCTACGAGCAGTACTTC	CASSQGLAGVTTYEQYF
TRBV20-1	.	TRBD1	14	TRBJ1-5	TGCAGTGCTAGACAACAGGGGAGCAATCAGCCCCAGCATTTT	CSARQQGSNQPQHF
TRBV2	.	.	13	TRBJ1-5	TGTGCCAGCAGTGAGGAGGATCCACTGCCCCAGCATTTT	CASSEEDPLPQHF
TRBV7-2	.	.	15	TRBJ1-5	TGTGCCAGCAGAAAGGACAGCTATAGCAATCAGCCCCAGCATTTT	CASRKDSYSNQPQHF
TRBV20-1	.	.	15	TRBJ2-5	TGCAGTGCTAGAGTCGGGGTGGGGATTATAGAGACCCAGTACTTC	CSARVGVGIIETQYF
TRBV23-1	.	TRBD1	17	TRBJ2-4	TGCGCCAGCAGTCAATCCCGGACAGGGGCAGCCAAAAACATTCAGTACTTC	CASSQSRTGAAKNIQYF
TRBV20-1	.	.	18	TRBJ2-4	TGCAGTGCTAGAGATGTTTTAGCTGGGGGGTTGGCCAAAAACATTCAGTACTTC	CSARDVLAGGLAKNIQYF
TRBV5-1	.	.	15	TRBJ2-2	TGCGCCAGCAGCTTGGACCCCGGGAGCACCGGGGAGCTGTTTTTT	CASSLDPGSTGELFF
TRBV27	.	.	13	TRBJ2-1	TGTGCCAGCAGTTCCGGGGTCTACAATGAGCAGTTCTTC	CASSSGVYNEQFF
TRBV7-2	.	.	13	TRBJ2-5	TGTGCCAGCAGCCAACCAGCAGGAGAGACCCAGTACTTC	CASSQPAGETQYF
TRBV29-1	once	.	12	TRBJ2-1	TGCAGCGTTGAAATACAATACAATGAGCAGTTCTTC	CSVEIQYNEQFF
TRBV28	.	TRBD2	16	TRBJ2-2	TGTGCCAGCAGTTTGCGGGGACTAGCGGTCACCGGGGAGCTGTTTTTT	CASSLRGLAVTGELFF
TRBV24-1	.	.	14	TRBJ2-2	TGTGCCACCAGCCCGTCGGGGGACACCGGGGAGCTGTTTTTT	CATSPSGDTGELFF
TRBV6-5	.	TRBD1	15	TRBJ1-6	TGTGCCAGCAGCCCCGGGACAGCAAATAATTCACCCCTCCACTTT	CASSPGTANNSPLHF
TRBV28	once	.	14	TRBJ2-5	TGTGCCAGCAGTTTATGGGGGACCGGCGAGACCCAGTACTTC	CASSLWGTGETQYF
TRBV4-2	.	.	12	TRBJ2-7	TGTGCCAGCAGCCAAGAGTCGGCGGGGCAGTACTTC	CASSQESAGQYF
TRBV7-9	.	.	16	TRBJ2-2	TGTGCCAGCGAGGCACGGGGAGTGGGGCCCACCGGGGAGCTGTTTTTT	CASEARGVGPTGELFF
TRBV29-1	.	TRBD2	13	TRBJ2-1	TGCAGCGTGGCGGGAGTCTCCTACAATGAGCAGTTCTTC	CSVAGVSYNEQFF
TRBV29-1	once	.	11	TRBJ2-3	TGCACCACCGAGGCGCGGGATACGCAGTATTTT	CTTEARDTQYF
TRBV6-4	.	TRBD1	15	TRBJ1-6	TGTGCCAGCAGTTTTCAAGGGGGCGTGAATTCACCCCTCCACTTT	CASSFQGGVNSPLHF
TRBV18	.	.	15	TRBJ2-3	TGTGCCAGCTCACCGCAGGACAGAAACACAGATACGCAGTATTTT	CASSPQDRNTDTQYF
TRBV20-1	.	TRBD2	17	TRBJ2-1	TGCAGTGCTAGAGATCAACGGACTAGCGGAATCTACAATGAGCAGTTCTTC	CSARDQRTSGIYNEQFF
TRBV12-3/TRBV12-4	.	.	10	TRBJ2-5	TGTGCCAGCGGCGTTAAGACCCAGTACTTC	CASGVKTQYF
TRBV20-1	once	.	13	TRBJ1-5	TGCAGTGCTAGACAGGACAGCAATCAGCCCCAGCATTTT	CSARQDSNQPQHF
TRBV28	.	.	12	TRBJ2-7	TGTGCCAGCCACTCGGAATCCTACGAGCAGTACTTC	CASHSESYEQYF